This T cell receptor (beta chain) was retrieved from a study of blood T cell repertoires in COVID-19 (TCRdb year 2020). For context, the study as a whole: Samples covering the acute and convalescent phases of COVID-19 were provided by collaborators in the United States, Italy and Spain. The prospective study material was composed of cDNA or gDNA derived from T cells, B-cell-depleted T cells, or PBMCs. Subjects who had been exposed to COVID-19, were actively infected with it, or had recovered from it provided the deeply sampled blood TCRbeta repertoires that made up the dataset. The repertoires were made available in a free public database intended to serve as a resource for research on the immune response to SARS-CoV-2. Samples came from the ongoing ImmuneRACE study (first 160 participants) plus 1,254 subjects from 6 global collaborators. Nearly every sample came with metadata listing a de-identified subject ID, COVID-19 status, age in years and sex. Where HLA class I and class II types were available, the types were taken from metadata supplied by the sample provider, not from assay-based typing.

TCRbeta CDR3 regions were amplified from genomic DNA by means of the immunoSEQ Assay, a bias-controlled multiplex PCR. Regarding the original processing steps: Within the assay, amplification of reference gene primers was used to estimate how many nucleated cells each sample contained. To quantify the absolute abundance of each unique TCRbeta CDR3 rearrangement, sequence reads were collapsed and filtered. Productive Simpson clonality was computed per sample as the square root of Simpson's diversity index over productive rearrangements. TCRdb took over this immuneACCESS table, retaining in-frame rearrangements with V and J assigned. Such tables are incomplete; in checked studies, under half of the missing clones stem from an unresolved V gene, and the remainder is unexplained. V and J calls plus clone size are reproduced from that table; the DNA served to infer D and trimming. This sample holds about 82,000 clones; around four fifths were observed only once. The ten largest clones capture over 15% of the sample.

Concerning this clone itself: Which antigen it targets is not known. The sample holds no much larger clone one base away, and base qualities are not on file. The sample holds other DNA sequences that translate to the same CDR3.

Each collaborating institution followed its own protocols to collect whole blood in K2EDTA tubes. For TCRbeta analysis, collaborator samples were shipped as frozen whole blood, as isolated PBMCs, or as DNA extracted from either sample type. Broader findings and caveats from the paper: Clinical and demographic metadata were provided uncurated, with the amount varying by source and participant.

The TCR comes from a woman aged 55 to 70 with acute or convalescent COVID-19. Specimen: peripheral blood.

In nucleotides, the sequence is TGTGCCAGCAGTGACCGGCAGGGCTCCTATGGCTACACCTTC. Its amino acids are CASSDRQGSYGYTF. The chain uses TRBV6-4 and TRBJ1-2; tentative D gene TRBD1, with 5 bases matching. V and J are truncated by 2 bases and 4 bases respectively, leaving an intervening sequence of 11 bases. Reading from cysteine to phenylalanine, the CDR3 counts 14 amino acids. Just CDR3 DNA is preserved here, 42 bases in frame from base 1. The germline V gene yields MRHNA for CDR1 and SNTAGT for CDR2.